Following are 10 T cell receptor beta chains from one sample sequenced in a study of beta chain features in type 1 diabetes. Study-wide findings and caveats: Shortening that was moderate but significant affected the TCRB CDR3s of Type 1 diabetes patients in all four CD4+ subsets.

cDNA synthesis used the whole RNA isolate, giving expressed TCRB sequences. This table comes from immunoSEQ multiplex PCR, and its TCRdb copy is limited to in-frame clones, with some not included. The sample records 200,000 to 300,000 clones, about 20% being singletons. No antigen has been identified for these receptors. The sample was naive CD4+ T cells from blood. Receptor source: a middle-aged woman with type 1 diabetes.

The chain recombines TRBV9 with TRBJ2-3; D is perhaps TRBD2 (7 bases). Trimming took 4 bases from V and 4 from J, leaving 13 bases between them. CDR1 is SGDLS, CDR2 YYNGEE, per germline. The CDR3 runs to 14 residues. CDR3 DNA sequence: TGTGCCAGCAGCAGAGGGGGGGAGGCAGATACGCAGTATTTT. It translates to CASSRGGEADTQYF.

The V gene is TRBV29-1, the J gene TRBJ1-1, with a weak D call TRBD1 (6 bases). The CDR3 contains 12 residues. In germline, CDR1 is SQVTM, CDR2 ANQGSEA. The V and J ends lost 7 bases and 3 bases respectively, with 12 bases between them. DNA of the CDR3: TGCAGCGCAGGGGTGGGGGACACTGAAGCTTTCTTT. Encoded protein: CSAGVGDTEAFF. The whole variable domain, remainder taken from reference TRBV29-1 and TRBJ1-1, is SAVISQKPSRDICQRGTSLTIQCQVDSQVTMMFWYRQQPGQSLTLIATANQGSEATYESGFVIDKFPISRPNLTFSTLTVSNMSPEDSSIYLCSAGVGDTEAFFGQGTRLTVV.

The V call is TRBV6-6, the J call TRBJ2-3, with a possible D match to TRBD1 (6 bases). V lost 0 bases and J lost 3, with 10 bases in between. The CDR3 loop spans 15 amino acids. The germline gives CDR1 MNHNY, CDR2 SVGAGI (reference sequence). The CDR3 DNA reads TGTGCCAGCAGTTACTCGTTACAGGGAACAGATACGCAGTATTTT. Its translation is CASSYSLQGTDTQYF.

This rearrangement joins TRBV15 to TRBJ2-7; a weak D match, TRBD1 (5 bases). CDR1 is LNHNV, CDR2 YYDKDF, per germline (reference sequence). There are 15 residues in the CDR3. The V end was cut by 0 bases, the J end by 3 bases, with 12 bases between. CDR3 in DNA: TGTGCCACCAGCAGAGAGGCAGGGAATTTCTACGAGCAGTACTTC. Translation: CATSREAGNFYEQYF.

V gene TRBV19 combines with J gene TRBJ2-1; no clear D gene. CDR3 length equals 13 residues. Germline assignment: CDR1 LNHDA and CDR2 SQIVND (reference sequence). Between the trimmed V and J ends, which lost 11 bases and 4 bases, there was a span of 15 bases. CDR3 sequence: CAAGPLGYNEQFF. The CDR3 DNA follows: TGTGCCGCTGGGCCACTTGGTTACAATGAGCAGTTCTTC.

This clone has just a few counts. The chain joins TRBV7-9 to TRBJ1-4; a weak D match, TRBD1 (5 bases). The CDR3 contains 14 residues. Germline CDR1 is SEHNR and CDR2 is FQNEAQ (reference sequence). V was trimmed by 2 bases and J by 5 bases, leaving 9 bases between them. CDR3 coding DNA: TGTGCCAGCAGCTTACAGGCAGGGAATGAAAAACTGTTTTTT. This sequence encodes CASSLQAGNEKLFF.

Only a few counts were recorded for this clone. CDR3 in amino acids: CASSLKGGEKLFF. As DNA, the CDR3 is TGTGCCAGCAGCTTGAAGGGAGGGGAAAAACTGTTTTTT. The chain couples TRBV5-4 to TRBJ1-4, with D unresolved. The length of the CDR3 is 13 residues. Germline V gene sequence: CDR1 SGHNT, CDR2 YYREEE (reference sequence). V gave up 1 base and J gave up 8 bases, with 9 bases separating them.

The J gene is TRBJ1-1, the V gene TRBV29-1, with 9 bases identical to TRBD1. CDR3 length equals 11 residues. V was clipped by 4 bases and J by 7 bases; unmatched bases: 1. The V gene's germline CDR1 is SQVTM and CDR2 ANQGSEA. CDR3 sequence: CSVVGQGEAFF. Written as DNA, the CDR3 is TGCAGCGTTGTGGGACAGGGTGAAGCTTTCTTT.

This clone was counted between two and nine times. V usage is TRBV9 and J usage is TRBJ2-2; TRBD2 agrees at 10 bases. This CDR3 is built from 14 residues. CDR1 is SGDLS, CDR2 YYNGEE, per germline. The V and J ends lost 5 bases and 4 bases, in that order; junction bases with no gene match: 2. Here the CDR3 reads CASRRLAGTGELFF. DNA for the CDR3: TGTGCCAGCAGACGACTAGCGGGCACCGGGGAGCTGTTTTTT.

This clone came up a few times. The J gene is TRBJ2-7, the V gene TRBV4-3, with D possibly being TRBD2 (6 bases). Trimming shortened V by 3 bases and J by 4 bases, and 16 bases separated the two germline ends. The germline CDR1 and CDR2 sequences are LGHNA and YSLEER. The CDR3 consists of 15 residues. The chain's CDR3 is CASSQEPGSGYEQYF. In nucleotides, the CDR3 is TGCGCCAGCAGCCAGGAGCCAGGGAGCGGGTACGAGCAGTACTTC.